What follows is one T cell receptor (beta chain) and its context. The antigen is undetermined. The sample belongs to a study of beta chain features in type 1 diabetes. General observations from the study: Any PCR bias toward short templates would affect both groups alike. Type 1 diabetes patients had TCRB CDR3s that were shorter (moderately but significantly so) in all four CD4+ subsets. VDJ junctions sequenced from type 1 diabetes patients showed fewer insertions and more deletions. For patients, the naive, central memory and Treg TCRB repertoires appeared more alike than for healthy donors.

CD4+ cells of the naive, central memory, regulatory and stem cell-like memory types were sorted via CD45RO/CCR7/CD25/CD127/CD95/CD27. CDR3 size: 14 residues. V lost 1 base to trimming and J lost 5 bases, with 14 bases between them. Germline CDR1 and CDR2: SQVTM and ANQGSEA. The entirety of the isolated RNA underwent reverse transcription, so expressed TCRB transcripts were sequenced. Profiled with immunoSEQ multiplex PCR; TCRdb holds only in-frame clones, not every one. The sample consists of hundreds of thousands of clones, about 14% of them appearing once. The chain employs TRBV29-1 and TRBJ1-1; D is uncertain. This clonotype originated in a man younger than 30 with type 1 diabetes. Input material: naive CD4+ T cells from blood. DNA of the CDR3: TGCAGCGTTGAAGTTGCAGCGGTGGTGACTGAAGCTTTCTTT. This gives the protein CSVEVAAVVTEAFF.